The sequence of this T cell receptor beta chain was determined in a study of control samples from healthy donors and cancer patients. Only in-frame clones appear in the TCRdb table, and some are missing; sequencing was by immunoSEQ multiplex PCR. The sample holds about 80,000 clones, roughly 82% seen once. Trimming removed 0 bases from V and 0 bases from J; junction bases left unmatched: 2. This CDR3 spans 16 amino acids. Germline V gene sequence: CDR1 MNHEY, CDR2 SVGAGI. This TCR was recovered from a man aged 55 to 70 with head and neck cancer. The chain recombines TRBV6-5 with TRBJ1-3; 7 bases map to TRBD1. The sequencing sample was made of PBMCs. CDR3 residues: CASSYSGDSSGNTIYF. In DNA, the CDR3 is TGTGCCAGCAGTTACTCTGGGGACAGCTCTGGAAACACCATATATTTT.